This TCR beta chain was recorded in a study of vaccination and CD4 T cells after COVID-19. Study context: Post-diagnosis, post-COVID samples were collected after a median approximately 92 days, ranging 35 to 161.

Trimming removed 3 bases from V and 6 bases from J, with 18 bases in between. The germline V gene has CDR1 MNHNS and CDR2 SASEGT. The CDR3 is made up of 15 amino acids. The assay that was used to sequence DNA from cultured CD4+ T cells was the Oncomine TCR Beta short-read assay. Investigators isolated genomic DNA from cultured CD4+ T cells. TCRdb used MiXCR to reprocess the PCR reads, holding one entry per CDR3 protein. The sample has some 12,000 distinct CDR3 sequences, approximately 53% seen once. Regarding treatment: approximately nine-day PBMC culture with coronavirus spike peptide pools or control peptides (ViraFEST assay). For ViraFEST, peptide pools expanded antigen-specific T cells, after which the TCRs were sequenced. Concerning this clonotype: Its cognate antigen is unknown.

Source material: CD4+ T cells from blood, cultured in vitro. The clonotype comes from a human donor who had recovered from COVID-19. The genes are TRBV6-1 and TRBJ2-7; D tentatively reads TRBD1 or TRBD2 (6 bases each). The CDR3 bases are TGTGCCAGCAGTGATAGGGTCGAGGGGGGCTCCGAGCAGTACTTC. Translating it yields CASSDRVEGGSEQYF.